Sequencing of this T cell receptor beta chain was carried out in a study of blood T cell repertoires in COVID-19. Overall study: T cells, B-cell-depleted T cells, or PBMCs provided the cDNA or gDNA that served as material.

Libraries were prepared by immunoSEQ multiplex PCR; TCRdb keeps only in-frame clonotypes and omits some of them. The data contain roughly 65,000 clones, approximately 79% of them singletons. V lost 1 base and J 6 bases, leaving 3 bases between the germline ends. CDR1 and CDR2 from the germline V gene are LGHDT and YNNKEL (reference sequence). This CDR3 is built from 12 residues. Material for sequencing was peripheral blood. The gene calls are TRBV3-1 (or the pseudogene TRBV3-2) and TRBJ1-4; D is uncertain. The receptor comes from a human donor in a cohort sampled during active COVID-19. In DNA form, the CDR3 reads TGTGCCAGCAGCCAAGCTGATGAAAAACTGTTTTTT. It is translated as CASSQADEKLFF.